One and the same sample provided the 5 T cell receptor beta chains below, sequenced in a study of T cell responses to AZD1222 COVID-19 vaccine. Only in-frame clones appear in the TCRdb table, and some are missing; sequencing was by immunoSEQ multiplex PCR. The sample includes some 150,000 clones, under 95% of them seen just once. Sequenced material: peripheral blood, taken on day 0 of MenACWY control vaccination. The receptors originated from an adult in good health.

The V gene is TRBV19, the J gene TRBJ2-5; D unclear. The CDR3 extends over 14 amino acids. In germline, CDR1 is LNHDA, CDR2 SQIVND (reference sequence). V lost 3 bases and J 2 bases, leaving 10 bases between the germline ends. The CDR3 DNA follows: TGTGCCAGTAGTATCGCAGGAGTACAAGAGACCCAGTACTTC. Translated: CASSIAGVQETQYF.

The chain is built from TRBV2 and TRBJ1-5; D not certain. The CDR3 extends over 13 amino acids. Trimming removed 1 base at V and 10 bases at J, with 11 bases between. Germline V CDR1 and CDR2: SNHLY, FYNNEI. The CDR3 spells CASSEGQLSPQHF. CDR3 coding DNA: TGTGCCAGCAGTGAAGGTCAGCTCAGTCCCCAGCATTTT.

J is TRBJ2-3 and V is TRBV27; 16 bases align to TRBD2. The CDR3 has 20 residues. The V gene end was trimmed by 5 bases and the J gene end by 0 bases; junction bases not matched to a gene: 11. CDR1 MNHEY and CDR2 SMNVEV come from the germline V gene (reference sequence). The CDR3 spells CASSPGTSGRAVPSTDTQYF. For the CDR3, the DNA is TGTGCCAGCAGTCCCGGGACTAGCGGGAGGGCCGTTCCTAGCACAGATACGCAGTATTTT.

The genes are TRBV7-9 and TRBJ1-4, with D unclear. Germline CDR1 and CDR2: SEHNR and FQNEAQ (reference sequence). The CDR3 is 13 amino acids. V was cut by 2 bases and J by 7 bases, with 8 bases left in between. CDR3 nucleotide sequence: TGTGCCAGCAGCTTACGCCAGTTTGAAAAACTGTTTTTT. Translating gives CASSLRQFEKLFF.

DNA for the CDR3: TGTGCCAGCAGACCGACAGGACTCTATCAGCCCCAGCATTTT. Its translation is CASRPTGLYQPQHF. The chain couples TRBV27 to TRBJ1-5, with D perhaps TRBD1 (6 bases). The CDR3 contains 14 residues. Germline CDR1 reads MNHEY; CDR2 reads SMNVEV (reference sequence). Trimming shortened V by 6 bases and J by 5 bases, and 14 bases separated the two germline ends.